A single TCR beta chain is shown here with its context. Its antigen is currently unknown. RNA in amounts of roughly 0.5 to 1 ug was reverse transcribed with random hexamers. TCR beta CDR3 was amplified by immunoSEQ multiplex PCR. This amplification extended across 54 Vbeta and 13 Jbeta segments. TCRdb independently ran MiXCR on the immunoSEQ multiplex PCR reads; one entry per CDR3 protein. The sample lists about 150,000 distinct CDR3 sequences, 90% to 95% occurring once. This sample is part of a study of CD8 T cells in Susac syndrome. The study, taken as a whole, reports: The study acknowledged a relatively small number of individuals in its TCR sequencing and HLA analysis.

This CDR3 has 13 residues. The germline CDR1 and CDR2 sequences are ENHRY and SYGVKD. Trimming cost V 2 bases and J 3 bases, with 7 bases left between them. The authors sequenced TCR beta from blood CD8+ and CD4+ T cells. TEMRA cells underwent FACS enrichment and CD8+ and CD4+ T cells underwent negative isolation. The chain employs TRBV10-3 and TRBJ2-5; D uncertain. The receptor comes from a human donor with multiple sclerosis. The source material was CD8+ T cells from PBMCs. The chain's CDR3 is CAISENSKETQYF. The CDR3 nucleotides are TGTGCCATCAGTGAGAACAGCAAAGAGACCCAGTACTTC.